Following are 15 T cell receptor beta chains from one sample sequenced in a study of blood T cell repertoires in COVID-19. The assay was immunoSEQ multiplex PCR, and TCRdb's table has in-frame clones only and misses some. Of some 220,000 clones in the sample, more than 80% are singletons; the top ten hold about 1.3%. The sample comprised peripheral blood. These receptors were obtained from a woman aged 25 to 39 with COVID-19, enrolled during active disease.

This chain uses TRBV4-1 with TRBJ2-3; D is unresolved. Trimming stripped 0 bases from V and 0 bases from J, with 4 bases between. There are 14 residues in the CDR3. The V gene's germline CDR1 is MGHRA and CDR2 YSYEKL. The chain's CDR3 is CASSQDPSTDTQYF. Written as DNA, the CDR3 is TGCGCCAGCAGCCAAGATCCTAGCACAGATACGCAGTATTTT.

The V gene is TRBV7-3, the J gene TRBJ2-7, with 7 nucleotides matching TRBD1. Germline V gives CDR1 SGHTA, CDR2 FQGTGA. CDR3 length: 17 residues. The junction had 15 bases not matched to a gene; V was cut back by 5 bases and J by 2 bases. This CDR3 is CASSQSRTDRAPYEQYF. CDR3 DNA sequence: TGTGCCAGCAGCCAAAGTCGCACCGACAGGGCCCCCTACGAGCAGTACTTC. Filled out from reference TRBV7-3 and TRBJ2-7, the complete variable domain reads GAGVSQTPSNKVTEKGKYVELRCDPISGHTALYWYRQSLGQGPEFLIYFQGTGAADDSGLPNDRFFAVRPEGSVSTLKIQRTERGDSAVYLCASSQSRTDRAPYEQYFGPGTRLTVT.

The J gene is TRBJ1-2, the V gene TRBV9; weak D call: TRBD1 (5 bases). The CDR3 sequence is 14 residues long. Germline CDR1 SGDLS, CDR2 YYNGEE. Trimming left V 4 bases short and J 4 bases short, with 14 bases between. The CDR3 nucleotides read TGTGCCAGCAGCCCCTTCGACAGATCCTATGGCTACACCTTC. It yields the protein CASSPFDRSYGYTF. Using reference TRBV9 and TRBJ1-2 for the parts outside the CDR3, the full variable domain is DSGVTQTPKHLITATGQRVTLRCSPRSGDLSVYWYQQSLDQGLQFLIQYYNGEERAKGNILERFSAQQFPDLHSELNLSSLELGDSALYFCASSPFDRSYGYTFGSGTRLTVV.

This rearrangement joins TRBV2 to TRBJ1-1, with 10 bases aligning to TRBD1. The CDR3 covers 14 residues. Germline V gene sequence: CDR1 SNHLY, CDR2 FYNNEI. J gave up 0 bases and V 7 bases, and 2 bases lay outside the gene matches. CDR3 in amino acids: CASKGQGLNTEAFF. In DNA, the CDR3 is TGTGCCAGCAAGGGACAGGGGTTGAACACTGAAGCTTTCTTT.

This clone was observed once. V and J are TRBV27 and TRBJ1-2, with D tentatively TRBD1 (6 bases). Per germline, CDR1 MNHEY and CDR2 SMNVEV (reference sequence). This CDR3 region has 14 residues. Trimming shortened V by 7 bases and J by 4 bases, and 16 bases separated the two germline ends. CDR3 region: CASMGWTDLYGYTF. CDR3 nucleotide sequence: TGTGCCAGCATGGGTTGGACAGATCTCTATGGCTACACCTTC.

The gene calls are TRBV7-9 and TRBJ1-1; unclear D gene. This CDR3 comprises 13 residues. The germline V and J ends were trimmed by 5 bases and 1 base, with 8 bases remaining between them. Germline-derived CDR1 and CDR2 are SEHNR and FQNEAQ (reference sequence). The CDR3 spells CASSTTPNTEAFF. CDR3 nucleotides: TGTGCCAGCAGCACCACACCGAACACTGAAGCTTTCTTT.

V usage is TRBV6-5 and J usage is TRBJ1-1; TRBD1 matches 7 bases. Germline loops: CDR1 MNHEY, CDR2 SVGAGI. The CDR3 consists of 14 residues. J gave up 4 bases and V 0 bases, and 2 bases lay outside the gene matches. The CDR3 is CASSYSEGATEAFF. The DNA for the CDR3 is TGTGCCAGCAGTTACTCTGAGGGGGCCACTGAAGCTTTCTTT.

The rearrangement uses TRBV13 and TRBJ2-5; 7 positions agree with TRBD1. J was trimmed by 3 bases and V by 5 bases; bases with no gene match: 9. This CDR3 is built from 15 residues. Germline assignment: CDR1 PRHDT and CDR2 FYEKMQ (reference sequence). The DNA for the CDR3 is TGTGCCAGCAGCCCTCAAAGGGGGCCCAAAGAGACCCAGTACTTC. Encoded protein: CASSPQRGPKETQYF.

This chain joins TRBV27 and TRBJ2-7; no reliable D call. The V and J ends lost 10 bases and 0 bases respectively, with 13 bases between them. CDR1 and CDR2 from the germline V gene are MNHEY and SMNVEV (reference sequence). The CDR3 spans 13 residues. CDR3 sequence reads: CANEYRISYEQYF. In DNA form, the CDR3 reads TGTGCCAACGAATACAGAATCTCCTACGAGCAGTACTTC.

This clone has just a few counts. J is TRBJ1-1 and V is TRBV3-1 (or the pseudogene TRBV3-2), with no clear D. Trimming removed 4 bases from V and 4 bases from J, with 10 bases in between. CDR3 length: 13 residues. The germline V gene encodes CDR1 LGHDT and CDR2 YNNKEL (reference sequence). The DNA of the CDR3 is TGTGCCAGCAGCCTAAAGCTGCTCACTGAAGCTTTCTTT. Residues: CASSLKLLTEAFF.

CDR3 sequence: CSVVLNEKLFF. The CDR3 bases are TGCAGCGTTGTATTAAATGAAAAACTGTTTTTT. This chain links TRBV29-1 with TRBJ1-4; D ambiguous. The CDR3 totals 11 residues. CDR1 SQVTM and CDR2 ANQGSEA come from the germline V gene. Deletions cut 4 bases from V and 5 bases from J, with 5 bases between.

V is TRBV10-3 and J is TRBJ2-3; 11 bases are shared with TRBD2. The CDR3 runs 16 residues. J lost 0 bases, V lost 4 bases, and 3 bases had no gene match. Germline lookup yields CDR1 ENHRY and CDR2 SYGVKD. CDR3 region: CAISVLAGVSTDTQYF. The DNA of the CDR3 is TGTGCCATCAGTGTACTAGCGGGGGTCAGCACAGATACGCAGTATTTT.

The V and J genes are TRBV7-9 and TRBJ1-1; 7 bases are a match to TRBD1. The trim removed 1 base at V and 7 bases at J, leaving 3 bases unmatched. Germline V CDR1 and CDR2: SEHNR, FQNEAQ (reference sequence). The CDR3 runs to 13 residues. CDR3 residues: CASSLVQGGEAFF. CDR3 coding DNA: TGTGCCAGCAGCTTAGTGCAGGGGGGTGAAGCTTTCTTT. Supplemented by reference TRBV7-9 and TRBJ1-1, the full variable domain reads DTGVSQNPRHKITKRGQNVTFRCDPISEHNRLYWYRQTLGQGPEFLTYFQNEAQLEKSRLLSDRFSAERPKGSFSTLEIQRTEQGDSAMYLCASSLVQGGEAFFGQGTRLTVV.

J is TRBJ2-5 and V is TRBV5-1, with 10 bases that match TRBD2. Germline V lookup: CDR1 SGHRS, CDR2 YFSETQ. After removal of 3 bases from V and 9 bases from J, the junction contained 17 bases not matched to a gene. The CDR3 sequence is 17 residues long. The CDR3 region is CASSSQTGLAGAEAQYF. The CDR3 coding sequence is TGCGCCAGCAGCTCCCAAACGGGGCTAGCGGGGGCCGAGGCCCAGTACTTC.

This chain joins TRBV7-2 and TRBJ2-3; 8 bases agree with TRBD2. Germline CDR1 reads SGHTA; CDR2 reads FQGNSA. The V and J ends lost 0 bases and 4 bases, in that order; junction bases with no gene match: 3. The CDR3 loop spans 15 amino acids. This CDR3 is CASSLASGVSDTQYF. The CDR3 bases are TGTGCCAGCAGCTTAGCTAGCGGGGTGTCAGATACGCAGTATTTT.